The sample holds many counts of the clone carrying this TCR beta chain. Original handling: Sequenced samples showed a median of approximately 100,000 TCRs each, with counts running from about 22,000 to 700,000. TCRdb fed the RACE reads into MiXCR, producing one record per CDR3 protein. Here the V and J calls rest on TCRdb's processing, not on the authors' analysis. The profile shows a few hundred thousand distinct CDR3 sequences, about 5.4% of them singletons. This specimen belongs to a study of human T cells and chemical hapten exposure. Study-level background: A 2 cm by 2 cm inner upper arm patch received 2% DPC for sensitization. The patients, most of them female, presented with alopecia areata, totalis or universalis.

The V gene lost 1 base and the J gene lost 6 bases, with 4 bases spanning the gap. The CDR3 has 12 residues. From germline, CDR1 is SGHNT and CDR2 YENEEA. Time point defined: pre-sensitization, week 0. Regarding treatment: therapeutic diphenylcyclopropenone sensitization with weekly scalp DPC. The source is a woman between 18 and 29 years old with alopecia areata. Some clones in this sample may be carry-over from other donors' samples. The genes are TRBV11-3 and TRBJ2-1; D remains unclear. The input for sequencing was whole blood, taken in connection with sensitization to the hapten diphenylcyclopropenone (DPC). The CDR3 here is CASSLGINEQFF. The DNA for the CDR3 is TGTGCCAGCAGCTTAGGTATCAATGAGCAGTTCTTC. Full variable domain (rest looked up from reference TRBV11-3 and TRBJ2-1): EAGVVQSPRYKIIEKKQPVAFWCNPISGHNTLYWYLQNLGQGPELLIRYENEEAVDDSQLPKDRFSAERLKGVDSTLKIQPAELGDSAVYLCASSLGINEQFFGPGTRLTVL.